A single sample gave rise to the 24 T cell receptor beta chains below, sequenced in a study of shared clonotypes between healthy human individuals. The method was immunoSEQ multiplex PCR; TCRdb's version includes in-frame clones alone and lacks a portion of them. The table includes around 700,000 clones, approximately 75% detected once. The sample was memory CD4+ T cells sorted from blood. As to subset: CD45RA-negative fraction. The receptors here all came from a woman between 25 and 40 years old in good health.

V and J are TRBV7-7 and TRBJ1-2; TRBD1 matches at 8 bases. CDR3 length equals 21 residues. The trim removed 4 bases at V and 0 bases at J, leaving 22 bases unmatched. Germline V gene data show CDR1 as SSHAT and CDR2 as FNYEAQ (reference sequence). The CDR3 DNA sequence: TGTGCCAGCAGCTCCCGACCCCAAGACAGGGGAAGTTTTAGGGCTAACTATGGCTACACCTTC. Translating gives CASSSRPQDRGSFRANYGYTF. The full variable domain, completed using reference TRBV7-7 and TRBJ1-2, is GAGVSQSPRYKVTKRGQDVTLRCDPISSHATLYWYQQALGQGPEFLTYFNYEAQPDKSGLPSDRFSAERPEGSISTLTIQRTEQRDSAMYRCASSSRPQDRGSFRANYGYTFGSGTRLTVV.

This clone was observed at least ten times. J is TRBJ2-5 and V is TRBV5-8; TRBD1 agrees at 8 bases. Germline assignment: CDR1 SGHTS and CDR2 YDEGEE. With V trimmed by 4 bases and J by 5 bases, 10 bases remained unmatched. The CDR3 covers 15 residues. The CDR3 protein is CASSSPGQGGETQYF. The CDR3 coding sequence is TGTGCCAGCAGCAGCCCAGGACAGGGTGGGGAGACCCAGTACTTC.

The rearrangement uses TRBV6-1 and TRBJ2-7; D not certain. V was cut by 3 bases and J by 0 bases, with 6 bases left in between. Per germline, CDR1 MNHNS and CDR2 SASEGT. This CDR3 comprises 13 residues. The CDR3 bases are TGTGCCAGCAGTGAGCCAGTCTCCTACGAGCAGTACTTC. Translating gives CASSEPVSYEQYF.

To note about this clone: Within the sample, other DNA sequences also encode this same CDR3. The DNA for the CDR3 is TGTGCCAGTTCGACCGGGACTAGCGGATACAATGAGCAGTTCTTC. Protein product: CASSTGTSGYNEQFF. This sequence joins TRBV19 and TRBJ2-1; 11 positions match TRBD2. The CDR3 has 15 residues. V lost 8 bases and J lost 4; bases outside the gene matches: 7. From germline, CDR1 is LNHDA and CDR2 SQIVND (reference sequence).

As DNA, the CDR3 is TGTGCCAGCAGCTTAACAGGGGGCGCCAATCAGCCCCAGCATTTT. Its protein product is CASSLTGGANQPQHF. The J gene is TRBJ1-5, the V gene TRBV7-9, with 9 bases lining up with TRBD1. The germline V gene encodes CDR1 SEHNR and CDR2 FQNEAQ (reference sequence). The J segment lost 3 bases and the V segment lost 2 bases, leaving 2 bases of the junction unmatched. CDR3 length equals 15 residues.

This clone was seen a handful of times. Other nucleotide sequences from this sample produce the same CDR3. The genes are TRBV5-1 and TRBJ2-1, with D possibly called TRBD1 or TRBD2 (5 bases each). The CDR3 covers 15 residues. Looked up from germline, CDR1 is SGHRS and CDR2 is YFSETQ. The V and J ends lost 4 bases and 0 bases respectively, with 11 bases between them. The DNA for the CDR3 is TGCGCCAGCAGCCGGGACGTAAGCTCCTACAATGAGCAGTTCTTC. It specifies CASSRDVSSYNEQFF.

The V gene is TRBV6-1, the J gene TRBJ1-2; D gene unclear. This CDR3 is built from 13 residues. V was cut by 5 bases and J by 3 bases, with 10 bases left in between. CDR1 and CDR2 from the germline V gene are MNHNS and SASEGT. This CDR3 reads CASSWNGDYGYTF. For the CDR3, the DNA is TGTGCCAGCAGTTGGAACGGAGACTATGGCTACACCTTC.

In its sample, this clone was seen many times. The rearrangement uses TRBV7-9 and TRBJ1-5, with D possibly TRBD1 on 6 matching bases. Germline assignment: CDR1 SEHNR and CDR2 FQNEAQ (reference sequence). Trimming took off 5 bases at V and 5 bases at J, with 13 bases between the two ends. The CDR3 extends over 14 amino acids. The CDR3 spells CASSPGEGYQPQHF. The DNA of the CDR3 is TGTGCCAGCAGCCCAGGGGAGGGTTATCAGCCCCAGCATTTT.

V is TRBV4-1 and J is TRBJ2-7; D tentatively reads TRBD1 or TRBD2 (5 bases each). Germline V gene data show CDR1 as MGHRA and CDR2 as YSYEKL. The CDR3 is 13 amino acids. Deletions cut 1 base from V and 9 bases from J, with 13 bases between. CDR3 DNA sequence: TGCGCCAGCAGCCAAGGTTATTCTGGGGGGCAGTACTTC. Amino acids: CASSQGYSGGQYF.

CDR3 protein: CAWSQTTGGTEAFF. CDR3 in DNA: TGTGCCTGGAGCCAAACGACAGGGGGGACTGAAGCTTTCTTT. J is TRBJ1-1 and V is TRBV30; 9 bases fit TRBD1. From germline, CDR1 is GTSNPN and CDR2 SVGIG (reference sequence). CDR3 length: 14 residues. V lost 3 bases to trimming and J lost 5 bases; unmatched junction nucleotides: 7.

This clone was counted only a few times. A clone one base away is much larger, so this may be a read error. Other DNA sequences in this sample translate to the same CDR3. The V gene is TRBV5-6, the J gene TRBJ1-1; the D is unclear. The CDR3 is 13 residues long. Looked up from germline, CDR1 is SGHDT and CDR2 is YYEEEE. V gave up 5 bases and J gave up 0 bases, with 8 bases separating them. The CDR3 DNA sequence: TGTGCCAGCAGGACGGGGATGAACACTGAAGCTTTCTTT. It specifies CASRTGMNTEAFF.

The chain joins TRBV29-1 to TRBJ2-7; D call uncertain. Between the trimmed V and J ends, which lost 5 bases and 6 bases, there was a span of 14 bases. Germline values: CDR1 SQVTM, CDR2 ANQGSEA. The CDR3 spans 12 residues. CDR3 region: CSVRLDPGEQYF. DNA of the CDR3: TGCAGCGTTCGGCTAGACCCGGGCGAGCAGTACTTC.

V gene TRBV19 combines with J gene TRBJ1-5, with 7 bases that match TRBD1. The CDR3 length is 14 residues. Trimming removed 3 bases from V and 8 bases from J; junction bases left unmatched: 7. The germline CDR1 and CDR2 sequences are LNHDA and SQIVND (reference sequence). The CDR3 spells CASSISEGAKPQHF. CDR3 DNA sequence: TGTGCCAGTAGTATTAGCGAGGGGGCAAAGCCCCAGCATTTT.

On this clone: The junction does not match germline at one end; this may be a read error. The V and J genes are TRBV6-6 and TRBJ1-5, with D uncertain. CDR1 and CDR2 from the germline V gene are MNHNY and SVGAGI (reference sequence). This CDR3 has 13 amino acids. The CDR3 loop is CASSTGGNQPQHF. DNA for the CDR3: TGTGCCAGCAGCACGGGCGGCAACCAGCCCCAGCATTTT.

The chain combines TRBV15 with TRBJ1-3; 8 nucleotides align to TRBD1. Germline CDR1 reads LNHNV; CDR2 reads YYDKDF (reference sequence). V dropped 4 bases and J dropped 0; count of bases not matched to a gene: 2. This CDR3 has 15 amino acids. The CDR3 DNA reads as TGTGCCACCAGCATGGACAGGGCCTCTGGAAACACCATATATTTT. This translates into CATSMDRASGNTIYF.

The chain combines TRBV5-1 with TRBJ2-1, with 8 nucleotides matching TRBD1. The V segment lost 1 base and the J segment 6 bases; nucleotides outside the gene matches: 3. Germline CDR1 and CDR2: SGHRS and YFSETQ. CDR3 length: 14 residues. The CDR3 protein is CASSLPTGGNEQFF. DNA for the CDR3: TGCGCCAGCAGCTTGCCTACAGGGGGCAATGAGCAGTTCTTC.

The V call is TRBV18, the J call TRBJ2-3; no clear D gene. Germline V gene lookup returns CDR1 KGHSH and CDR2 LQKENI. The CDR3 loop spans 13 amino acids. Deletions cut 3 bases from V and 8 bases from J, with 12 bases between. The CDR3 protein is CASSPSDKPTQYF. The CDR3 DNA is TGTGCCAGCTCACCGTCCGATAAGCCTACGCAGTATTTT.

The V gene is TRBV25-1, the J gene TRBJ2-1; D assignment may be TRBD1 or TRBD2 (6 bases each). The CDR3 totals 18 residues. CDR1 is MGHDK, CDR2 SYGVNS, per germline. V gave up 3 bases and J gave up 2 bases, with 20 bases separating them. The CDR3 DNA is TGTGCCAGCAGTGACCATCCGAGGGGGGCGCTACCCTACAATGAGCAGTTCTTC. This sequence encodes CASSDHPRGALPYNEQFF.

V is TRBV19 and J is TRBJ2-7, with TRBD2 as a possible D gene (5 bases). V was cut by 5 bases and J by 5 bases, with 16 bases left in between. The germline V gene encodes CDR1 LNHDA and CDR2 SQIVND (reference sequence). The CDR3 covers 14 residues. Here the CDR3 DNA reads TGTGCCAGTAGTGTACTAGTCGACCAGAACGAGCAGTACTTC. Translated, it gives CASSVLVDQNEQYF.

The V and J genes are TRBV5-1 and TRBJ1-4; TRBD1 matches at 7 bases. Germline V gene sequence: CDR1 SGHRS, CDR2 YFSETQ. J lost 3 bases, V lost 0 bases, and 5 bases had no gene match. The CDR3 totals 16 residues. The CDR3 reads CASSLDRQGPNEKLFF. Here the CDR3 DNA reads TGCGCCAGCAGCTTGGATAGACAGGGTCCTAATGAAAAACTGTTTTTT.

The rearrangement links TRBV13 to TRBJ2-7, with TRBD1 identical over 7 bases. V was pared by 5 bases and J by 5 bases, with 9 bases of the junction left unmatched. The CDR3 is 14 residues long. Per the germline V gene, CDR1 is PRHDT and CDR2 is FYEKMQ (reference sequence). The CDR3 DNA follows: TGTGCCAGCAGCCAGTATACAACAGGGGACGAGCAGTACTTC. This gives the protein CASSQYTTGDEQYF.

The genes are TRBV27 and TRBJ2-5; 7 nucleotides match TRBD2. Per the germline V gene, CDR1 is MNHEY and CDR2 is SMNVEV (reference sequence). There are 14 residues in the CDR3. V lost 2 bases to trimming and J lost 4 bases; unmatched junction nucleotides: 4. Written as DNA, the CDR3 is TGTGCCAGCAGTTTAGCGGGAGCTAGAGAGACCCAGTACTTC. As protein: CASSLAGARETQYF.

The chain joins TRBV7-2 to TRBJ2-2; maybe TRBD1 (6 bases). The CDR3 consists of 18 residues. V gave up 4 bases and J gave up 4 bases, with 22 bases separating them. Germline lookup yields CDR1 SGHTA and CDR2 FQGNSA. In DNA form, the CDR3 reads TGTGCCAGCAGCTGGGGATTTACAGGGTCGCGTACCACCGGGGAGCTGTTTTTT. As protein: CASSWGFTGSRTTGELFF. The full variable domain, with the rest looked up from reference TRBV7-2 and TRBJ2-2, is GAGVSQSPSNKVTEKGKDVELRCDPISGHTALYWYRQSLGQGLEFLIYFQGNSAPDKSGLPSDRFSAERTGGSVSTLTIQRTQQEDSAVYLCASSWGFTGSRTTGELFFGEGSRLTVL.

The chain links TRBV6-5 to TRBJ2-7; possible D gene TRBD1, 5 bases. The germline gives CDR1 MNHEY, CDR2 SVGAGI. This CDR3 has 14 residues. Trimming pared 2 bases from V and 1 base from J, leaving 9 bases between. CDR3: CASSYRGPSYEQYF. The CDR3 DNA reads TGTGCCAGCAGTTACAGGGGCCCTTCCTACGAGCAGTACTTC.